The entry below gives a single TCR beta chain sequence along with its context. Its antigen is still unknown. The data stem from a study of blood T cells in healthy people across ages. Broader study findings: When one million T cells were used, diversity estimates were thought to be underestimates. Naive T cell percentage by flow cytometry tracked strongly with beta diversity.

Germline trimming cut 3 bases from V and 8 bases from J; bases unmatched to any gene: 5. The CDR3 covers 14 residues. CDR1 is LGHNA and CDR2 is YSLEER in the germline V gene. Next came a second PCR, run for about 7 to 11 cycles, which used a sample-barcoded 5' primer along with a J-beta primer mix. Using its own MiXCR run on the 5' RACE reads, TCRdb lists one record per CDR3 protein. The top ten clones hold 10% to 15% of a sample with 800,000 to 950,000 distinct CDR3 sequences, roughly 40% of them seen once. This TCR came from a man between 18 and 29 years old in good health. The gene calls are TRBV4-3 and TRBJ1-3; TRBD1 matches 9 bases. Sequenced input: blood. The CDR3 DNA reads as TGCGCCAGCAGCCAGGGGACAGGGCGGGACACCATATATTTT. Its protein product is CASSQGTGRDTIYF.